The 31 T cell receptor beta chains listed next were all sequenced from one sample in a study of vaccination and CD4 T cells after COVID-19. These receptors have no identified antigens. Specified treatment: approximately 11-day PBMC culture with coronavirus spike peptide pools or control peptides (ViraFEST assay). CD4+ T cells that had been cultured provided DNA sequenced with the Oncomine TCR Beta short-read assay. TCRdb itself ran the PCR reads through MiXCR, one entry per CDR3 protein. Found here are just under 20,000 distinct CDR3 sequences, roughly half of them singletons; the top ten hold 9.6%. The material sequenced was CD4+ T cells from blood, cultured in vitro. The source of these receptors is a human donor who had recovered from COVID-19.

The CDR3 spells CATSKPLAGGGQFF. The CDR3 DNA is TGTGCCACTTCTAAACCCCTGGCGGGGGGAGGGCAGTTCTTC. The chain is built from TRBV28 and TRBJ2-1; TRBD2 matches 8 bases. Trimming took 10 bases from V and 12 from J; bases not matched to a gene: 17. This CDR3 spans 14 amino acids. Germline-derived CDR1 and CDR2 are MDHEN and SYDVKM. Full variable domain (missing parts from reference TRBV28 and TRBJ2-1): DVKVTQSSRYLVKRTGEKVFLECVQDMDHENMFWYRQDPGLGLRLIYFSYDVKMKEKGDIPEGYSVSREKKERFSLILESASTNQTSMYLCATSKPLAGGGQFFGPGTRLTVL.

V usage is TRBV20-1 and J usage is TRBJ2-5; D possibly matches TRBD1 or TRBD2 (5 bases each). Germline-derived CDR1 and CDR2 are DFQATT and SNEGSKA (reference sequence). CDR3 length: 12 amino acids. V lost 7 bases, J lost 7 bases, and 16 bases lay in between. In DNA form, the CDR3 reads TGCAGTGTGGAAGGAGGTGGGGGGACCCAGTACTTC. Translating gives CSVEGGGGTQYF.

The V call is TRBV20-1, the J call TRBJ2-3; 7 bases map to TRBD2. The germline V gene encodes CDR1 DFQATT and CDR2 SNEGSKA (reference sequence). V shed 6 bases, J shed 3 bases, and the junction held 9 bases outside the gene matches. The CDR3 contains 14 residues. Here the CDR3 DNA reads TGCAGTGCAATCCCCGGGGGAGGGACAGATACGCAGTATTTT. Translating it yields CSAIPGGGTDTQYF.

This clonotype has only a few counts. At one end, the junction sequence differs from germline, possibly due to a read error. J is TRBJ2-7 and V is TRBV7-7, with D possibly being TRBD2 (5 bases). Looked up from germline, CDR1 is SSHAT and CDR2 is FNYEAQ (reference sequence). The CDR3 contains 14 residues. The CDR3 here is CASSTPSYSYEQYF. The CDR3 nucleotides are TGTGCTAGCAGCACACCTAGCTACTCCTACGAGCAGTACTTC.

This clonotype was observed a few times. The rearrangement uses TRBV12-3 or TRBV12-4 and TRBJ2-2; no definite D call. Trimming left V 8 bases short and J 2 bases short, with 12 bases between. This CDR3 comprises 14 residues. CDR3 protein: CASRLDVNTGELFF. Here the CDR3 DNA reads TGTGCCAGCCGCTTAGACGTTAACACCGGGGAGCTGTTTTTT.

The chain links TRBV11-1 to TRBJ2-1; 11 positions match TRBD2. Germline V CDR1 and CDR2: SGHAT, FQDESV (reference sequence). The CDR3 spans 17 residues. The trim removed 1 base at V and 9 bases at J, leaving 11 bases unmatched. The CDR3: CASSLGPSGGFSGEQFF. The CDR3 nucleotides are TGTGCCAGCAGCTTAGGGCCTAGCGGGGGGTTTTCCGGTGAGCAGTTCTTC. Looking up the rest from reference TRBV11-1 and TRBJ2-1 gives the full variable domain: EAEVAQSPRYKITEKSQAVAFWCDPISGHATLYWYRQILGQGPELLVQFQDESVVDDSQLPKDRFSAERLKGVDSTLKIQPAELGDSAMYLCASSLGPSGGFSGEQFFGPGTRLTVL.

The chain couples TRBV20-1 to TRBJ1-5; D not certain. The CDR3 extends over 17 amino acids. Trimming removed 2 bases at V and 3 bases at J, with 20 bases between. Germline V CDR1 and CDR2: DFQATT, SNEGSKA (reference sequence). CDR3 region: CSARTPILRVINQPQHF. The CDR3 DNA sequence: TGCAGTGCTAGAACCCCCATTTTGCGCGTCATCAATCAGCCCCAGCATTTT.

The chain recombines TRBV12-3 or TRBV12-4 with TRBJ1-5, with D maybe TRBD1 (5 bases). V lost 3 bases and J 4 bases, leaving 10 bases between the germline ends. The CDR3 totals 14 residues. This CDR3 reads CASSLGVVNQPQHF. As DNA, the CDR3 is TGTGCCAGCAGTTTGGGGGTAGTAAATCAGCCCCAGCATTTT.

The chain combines TRBV7-2 with TRBJ1-2; D unclear. V dropped 0 bases and J dropped 4 bases, with 12 bases sitting between them. The CDR3 extends over 15 amino acids. In germline, CDR1 is SGHTA, CDR2 FQGNSA. CDR3 residues: CASSLARWGFYGYTF. The CDR3 region has the DNA TGTGCCAGCAGCTTAGCGAGGTGGGGATTCTATGGCTACACCTTC. Drawing the rest from reference TRBV7-2 and TRBJ1-2, the complete variable domain is GAGVSQSPSNKVTEKGKDVELRCDPISGHTALYWYRQSLGQGLEFLIYFQGNSAPDKSGLPSDRFSAERTGGSVSTLTIQRTQQEDSAVYLCASSLARWGFYGYTFGSGTRLTVV.

This clonotype is medium-sized within its sample. V and J are TRBV12-3 or TRBV12-4 and TRBJ2-4; D assignment may be TRBD1 or TRBD2 (6 bases each). The ends were cut back, 3 bases at V and 6 bases at J, with 24 bases in the middle. The CDR3 contains 18 residues. The CDR3 region is CASSFRVKFGGHGNIQYF. DNA for the CDR3: TGTGCCAGCAGTTTTAGGGTTAAGTTTGGGGGGCATGGAAACATTCAGTACTTC.

Here the CDR3 DNA reads TGTGCCAGTAGAGAGGCAGGAGGGAGTCCCCAGCATTTT. It translates to CASREAGGSPQHF. The rearrangement uses TRBV6-1 and TRBJ1-5; D not certain. The length of the CDR3 is 13 residues. Trimming removed 9 bases from V and 10 bases from J, with 19 bases in between. Germline lookup yields CDR1 MNHNS and CDR2 SASEGT.

The chain has TRBV7-2 and TRBJ2-7, with a weak D call TRBD2 (6 bases). The V gene's germline CDR1 is SGHTA and CDR2 FQGNSA. Deletions cut 3 bases from V and 1 base from J, with 16 bases between. The CDR3 length is 16 residues. CDR3 sequence (DNA): TGTGCCAGCAGCTTGACGGGCGGGACTCATTCCTACGAGCAGTACTTC. Residues: CASSLTGGTHSYEQYF.

This clonotype was found a few times. The V gene is TRBV5-1, the J gene TRBJ1-1; D remains unclear. Germline V gene data show CDR1 as SGHRS and CDR2 as YFSETQ. Trimming shortened V by 0 bases and J by 1 base, and 7 bases separated the two germline ends. The CDR3 sequence is 14 residues long. CDR3 protein: CASSLAWENTEAFF. CDR3 sequence (DNA): TGCGCCAGCAGCTTGGCCTGGGAGAACACTGAAGCTTTCTTT.

This chain uses TRBV6-1 with TRBJ2-2; possibly TRBD1 or TRBD2 for D (5 bases each). In germline, CDR1 is MNHNS, CDR2 SASEGT. The CDR3 has 16 amino acids. V lost 7 bases and J 1 base, leaving 16 bases between the germline ends. CDR3 coding DNA: TGTGCCAGCACCGCCGGGACCCATAAGAACACCGGGGAGCTGTTTTTT. Translating it yields CASTAGTHKNTGELFF.

The chain employs TRBV29-1 and TRBJ1-1, with D unclear. V gave up 7 bases and J gave up 11 bases, with 23 bases separating them. CDR1 is SQVTM, CDR2 ANQGSEA, per germline. The CDR3 consists of 13 residues. The CDR3 is CSALSGRTEVAFF. The CDR3 bases are TGCAGCGCCCTTTCTGGACGGACGGAGGTGGCTTTCTTT.

J is TRBJ1-6 and V is TRBV6-2 or TRBV6-3, with D uncertain. The CDR3 runs 16 residues. Trimming pared 5 bases from V and 7 bases from J, leaving 18 bases between. CDR1 is MNHEY, CDR2 SVGEGT, per germline. The CDR3 is CASSRGSSGVNSPLHF. The CDR3 coding sequence is TGTGCCAGCAGTCGCGGCAGCTCCGGCGTAAATTCACCCCTCCACTTT.

The table lists this clonotype with a few counts. This chain uses TRBV28 with TRBJ1-1; D may be TRBD1 (5 bases). Trimming removed 2 bases at V and 0 bases at J, with 13 bases between. This CDR3 has 16 amino acids. Germline values: CDR1 MDHEN, CDR2 SYDVKM. As DNA, the CDR3 is TGTGCCAGCAGTTTACCGCTTGGGGGGATGAACACTGAAGCTTTCTTT. Amino acid sequence: CASSLPLGGMNTEAFF. Together with reference TRBV28 and TRBJ1-1, the CDR3 gives the full variable domain: DVKVTQSSRYLVKRTGEKVFLECVQDMDHENMFWYRQDPGLGLRLIYFSYDVKMKEKGDIPEGYSVSREKKERFSLILESASTNQTSMYLCASSLPLGGMNTEAFFGQGTRLTVV.

This clonotype was seen only once. This rearrangement joins TRBV28 to TRBJ1-1, with a weak D call TRBD1 (6 bases). The CDR3 consists of 15 residues. Germline loops: CDR1 MDHEN, CDR2 SYDVKM. Trimming took off 0 bases at V and 1 base at J, with 9 bases between the two ends. The chain's CDR3 is CASSLWVTGNTEAFF. The DNA for the CDR3 is TGTGCCAGCAGTTTATGGGTGACAGGGAACACTGAAGCTTTCTTT.

J is TRBJ1-6 and V is TRBV20-1; D may be TRBD1 (6 bases). This CDR3 is built from 15 residues. With 0 bases removed from V and 6 bases from J, the gap between germline ends came to 12 bases. The germline V gene has CDR1 DFQATT and CDR2 SNEGSKA (reference sequence). The chain's CDR3 is CSARELQGPNSPLHF. Here the CDR3 DNA reads TGCAGTGCTAGAGAACTACAGGGCCCTAATTCACCCCTCCACTTT.

The chain combines TRBV12-3 or TRBV12-4 with TRBJ1-1; D is undetermined. V was shortened by 7 bases and J by 3 bases, with 15 bases between the two germline ends. This CDR3 region has 14 residues. The CDR3 DNA reads TGTGCCAGCAAACCTATCTTGAGTTACACTGAAGCTTTCTTT. Protein: CASKPILSYTEAFF.

The J gene is TRBJ1-1, the V gene TRBV6-1, with D perhaps matching TRBD1 (5 bases). V was clipped by 6 bases and J by 0 bases, with 11 bases between them. The CDR3 totals 14 residues. Germline-derived CDR1 and CDR2 are MNHNS and SASEGT. CDR3 DNA: TGTGCCAGCAGGGTGGGACTCCTGAACACTGAAGCTTTCTTT. Protein: CASRVGLLNTEAFF.

This clonotype has more than one count but fewer than ten. J is TRBJ1-1 and V is TRBV6-1, with D maybe TRBD1 (6 bases). V lost 6 bases, J lost 5 bases, and 10 bases lay in between. CDR3 size: 12 residues. Germline V lookup: CDR1 MNHNS, CDR2 SASEGT. CDR3 DNA sequence: TGTGCCAGCAGCTCACAGGGAACTGAAGCTTTCTTT. This translates into CASSSQGTEAFF.

The chain combines TRBV19 with TRBJ2-3, with TRBD1 matching over 10 bases. In germline, CDR1 is LNHDA, CDR2 SQIVND (reference sequence). CDR3 length: 16 amino acids. With V trimmed by 6 bases and J by 4 bases, 10 bases remained unmatched. CDR3 in DNA: TGTGCCAGTAGACATCCGGGACAGGGGCGGTCAGATACGCAGTATTTT. Translated, it gives CASRHPGQGRSDTQYF.

This clonotype is medium-sized by share. The CDR3 is CASSIRGNQPQHF. The CDR3 DNA follows: TGTGCCAGCAGCATCAGGGGGAATCAGCCCCAGCATTTT. The V and J genes are TRBV7-2 and TRBJ1-5, with 7 positions matching TRBD1. J lost 4 bases, V lost 5 bases, and 2 bases had no gene match. The CDR3 loop spans 13 amino acids. Germline V gene sequence: CDR1 SGHTA, CDR2 FQGNSA.

V is TRBV12-3 or TRBV12-4 and J is TRBJ2-7; tentative D call: TRBD2 (6 bases). This CDR3 is 14 amino acids long. V lost 5 bases and J 4 bases, leaving 15 bases between the germline ends. Here the CDR3 reads CASSLEGPRYEQYF. The CDR3 DNA is TGTGCCAGCAGTCTGGAGGGACCCAGATACGAGCAGTACTTC.

The sample holds a few counts of this clonotype. This chain joins TRBV6-5 and TRBJ1-2; TRBD1 aligns across 8 bases. V dropped 4 bases and J dropped 5; count of bases not matched to a gene: 9. The CDR3 has 15 residues. Germline lookup yields CDR1 MNHEY and CDR2 SVGAGI. The CDR3 reads CASSSPGQVEYGYTF. Written as DNA, the CDR3 is TGTGCCAGCAGTTCACCGGGACAGGTTGAATATGGCTACACCTTC.

The chain employs TRBV28 and TRBJ1-2; 8 nucleotides match TRBD1. V was pared by 4 bases and J by 8 bases, with 9 bases of the junction left unmatched. The CDR3 length is 14 residues. Germline CDR1 is MDHEN and CDR2 is SYDVKM. The CDR3 loop is CASSWMTGVWGYTF. CDR3 nucleotide sequence: TGTGCCAGCAGTTGGATGACAGGGGTCTGGGGCTACACCTTC.

The genes are TRBV27 and TRBJ2-1, with 12 nucleotides matching TRBD2. Losses at the gene ends were 4 bases for V and 5 bases for J; bases not matched to a gene: 12. The CDR3 runs 18 residues. Germline V CDR1 and CDR2: MNHEY, SMNVEV (reference sequence). CDR3 nucleotide sequence: TGTGCCAGCAGTTCCCGACTCAGACTAGCGGGGGAAAACAATGAGCAGTTCTTC. Translation: CASSSRLRLAGENNEQFF.

This clonotype was observed a few times. The rearrangement uses TRBV6-1 and TRBJ2-7; possible D gene TRBD2, 7 bases. V gave up 5 bases and J gave up 7 bases, with 24 bases separating them. Germline V lookup: CDR1 MNHNS, CDR2 SASEGT. The CDR3 has 16 residues. In DNA, the CDR3 is TGTGCCAGCAGTCAGGTCCTAGGGGGGGGCCCGCGGGAGCAGTACTTC. Translated, it gives CASSQVLGGGPREQYF.

V is TRBV20-1 and J is TRBJ1-5; D remains ambiguous. V was trimmed by 2 bases and J by 7 bases, leaving 21 bases between them. CDR1 is DFQATT and CDR2 is SNEGSKA in the germline V gene (reference sequence). The CDR3 contains 16 residues. CDR3 amino acids: CSARPPGLELRQPQHF. The DNA for the CDR3 is TGCAGTGCTAGACCCCCCGGACTCGAGCTCAGACAGCCCCAGCATTTT.

J is TRBJ2-4 and V is TRBV7-2, with D perhaps given as TRBD1 or TRBD2 (6 bases each). V was shortened by 2 bases and J by 6 bases, with 14 bases between the two germline ends. Looked up from germline, CDR1 is SGHTA and CDR2 is FQGNSA. The CDR3 is 15 residues long. The CDR3 bases are TGTGCCAGCAGCTTAACGGGGGCAGGGAGAAACATTCAGTACTTC. This sequence encodes CASSLTGAGRNIQYF. The full variable domain, with the rest looked up from reference TRBV7-2 and TRBJ2-4, is GAGVSQSPSNKVTEKGKDVELRCDPISGHTALYWYRQSLGQGLEFLIYFQGNSAPDKSGLPSDRFSAERTGGSVSTLTIQRTQQEDSAVYLCASSLTGAGRNIQYFGAGTRLSVL.